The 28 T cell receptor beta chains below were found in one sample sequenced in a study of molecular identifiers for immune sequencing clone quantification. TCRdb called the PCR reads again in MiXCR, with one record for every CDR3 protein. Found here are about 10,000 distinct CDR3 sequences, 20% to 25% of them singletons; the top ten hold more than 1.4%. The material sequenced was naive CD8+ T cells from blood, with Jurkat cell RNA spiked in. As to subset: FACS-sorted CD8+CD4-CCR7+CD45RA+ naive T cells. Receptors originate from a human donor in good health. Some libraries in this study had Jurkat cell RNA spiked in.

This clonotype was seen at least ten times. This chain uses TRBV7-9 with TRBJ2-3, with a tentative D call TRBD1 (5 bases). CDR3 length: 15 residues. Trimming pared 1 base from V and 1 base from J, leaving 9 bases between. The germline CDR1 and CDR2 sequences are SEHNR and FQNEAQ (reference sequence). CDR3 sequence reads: CASSLVGRGTDTQYF. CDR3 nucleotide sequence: TGTGCCAGCAGCTTAGTTGGCAGGGGCACAGATACGCAGTATTTT.

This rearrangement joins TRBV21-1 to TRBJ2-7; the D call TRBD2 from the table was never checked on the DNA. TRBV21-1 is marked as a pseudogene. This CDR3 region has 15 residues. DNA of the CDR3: TGTGCCAGCAGCAAAAATCCAGCGGGAGACTACGAGCAGTACTTC. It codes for CASSKNPAGDYEQYF.

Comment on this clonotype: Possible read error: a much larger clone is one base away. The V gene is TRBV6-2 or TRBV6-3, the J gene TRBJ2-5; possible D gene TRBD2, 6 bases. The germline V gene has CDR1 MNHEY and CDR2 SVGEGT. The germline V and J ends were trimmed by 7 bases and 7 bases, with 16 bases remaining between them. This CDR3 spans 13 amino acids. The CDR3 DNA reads TGTGCCAGCACCCGGGACTCCAGAGGGACCCAGTACTTC. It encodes CASTRDSRGTQYF.

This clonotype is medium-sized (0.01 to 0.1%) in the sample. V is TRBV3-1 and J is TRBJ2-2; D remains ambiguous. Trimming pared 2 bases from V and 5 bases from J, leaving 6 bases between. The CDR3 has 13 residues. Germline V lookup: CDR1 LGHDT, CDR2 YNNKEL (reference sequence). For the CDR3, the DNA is TGTGCCAGCAGCCAAATTCCTACCGGGGAGCTGTTTTTT. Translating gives CASSQIPTGELFF.

In DNA, the CDR3 is TGTGCCAGCAGCTTAGGGACAGGGAACACGGAGCAGTTCTTC. Its translation is CASSLGTGNTEQFF. V usage is TRBV13 and J usage is TRBJ2-1; TRBD1 agrees at 7 bases. Germline V gene lookup returns CDR1 PRHDT and CDR2 FYEKMQ (reference sequence). CDR3 size: 14 residues. Trimming at V came to 0 bases and at J to 10 bases, leaving 6 bases not matched to a gene.

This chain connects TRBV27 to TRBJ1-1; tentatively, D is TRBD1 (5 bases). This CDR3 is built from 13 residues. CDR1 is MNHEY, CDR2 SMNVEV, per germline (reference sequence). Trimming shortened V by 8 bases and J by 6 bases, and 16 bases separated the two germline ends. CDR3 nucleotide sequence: TGTGCCAGCGGCTTTCAGGGATTCCCTGAAGCTTTCTTT. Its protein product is CASGFQGFPEAFF.

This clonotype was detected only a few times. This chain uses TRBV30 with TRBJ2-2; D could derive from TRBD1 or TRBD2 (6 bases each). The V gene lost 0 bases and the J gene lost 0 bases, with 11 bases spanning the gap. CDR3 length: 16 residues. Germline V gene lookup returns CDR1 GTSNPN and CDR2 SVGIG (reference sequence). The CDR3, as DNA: TGTGCCTGGAGTGTACCGGGGGCCGCGAACACCGGGGAGCTGTTTTTT. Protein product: CAWSVPGAANTGELFF.

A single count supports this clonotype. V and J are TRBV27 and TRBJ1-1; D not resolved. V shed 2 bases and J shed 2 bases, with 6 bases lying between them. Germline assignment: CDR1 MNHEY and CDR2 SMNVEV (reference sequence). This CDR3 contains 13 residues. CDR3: CASSLNQNTEAFF. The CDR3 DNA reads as TGTGCCAGCAGTTTAAACCAAAACACTGAAGCTTTCTTT.

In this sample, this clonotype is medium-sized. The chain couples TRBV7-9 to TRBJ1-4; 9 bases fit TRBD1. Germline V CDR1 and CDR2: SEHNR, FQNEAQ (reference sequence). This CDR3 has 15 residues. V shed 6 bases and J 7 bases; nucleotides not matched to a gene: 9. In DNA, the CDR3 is TGTGCCAGCAGTTCGTGGACAGGGGCAAGTGAAAAACTGTTTTTT. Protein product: CASSSWTGASEKLFF.

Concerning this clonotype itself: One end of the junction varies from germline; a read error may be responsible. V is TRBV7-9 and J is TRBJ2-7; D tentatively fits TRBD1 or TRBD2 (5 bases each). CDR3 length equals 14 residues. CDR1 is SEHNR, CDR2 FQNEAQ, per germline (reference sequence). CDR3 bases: TGTGTCAGCAGCTTAGGCCCGGGGCCGGACGAGCAGTACTTC. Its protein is CVSSLGPGPDEQYF.

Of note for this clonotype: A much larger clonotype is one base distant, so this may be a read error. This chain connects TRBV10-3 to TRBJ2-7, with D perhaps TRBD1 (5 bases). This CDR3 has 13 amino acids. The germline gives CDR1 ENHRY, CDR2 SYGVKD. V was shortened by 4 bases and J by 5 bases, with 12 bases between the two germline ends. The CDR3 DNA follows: TGTGCCATCAGTGGAGTGGCCAGGGACGAGCAGTACTTC. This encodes CAISGVARDEQYF.

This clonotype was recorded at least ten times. The CDR3 loop reads CASRFRGLMNTEAFF. CDR3 DNA: TGCGCCAGCAGATTTCGGGGCTTGATGAACACTGAAGCTTTCTTT. V usage is TRBV4-3 and J usage is TRBJ1-1; the D gene is possibly TRBD1 (5 bases). CDR3 size: 15 residues. The germline CDR1 and CDR2 sequences are LGHNA and YSLEER. V was clipped by 6 bases and J by 0 bases, with 14 bases between them.

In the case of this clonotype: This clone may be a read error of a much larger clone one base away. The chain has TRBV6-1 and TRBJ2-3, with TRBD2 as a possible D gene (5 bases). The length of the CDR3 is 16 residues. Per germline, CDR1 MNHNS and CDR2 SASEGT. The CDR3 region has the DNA TGTGCCAGCAGTGAAGGCTGGAGGTCCCTCACAGATATGCAGTATTTT. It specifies CASSEGWRSLTDMQYF.

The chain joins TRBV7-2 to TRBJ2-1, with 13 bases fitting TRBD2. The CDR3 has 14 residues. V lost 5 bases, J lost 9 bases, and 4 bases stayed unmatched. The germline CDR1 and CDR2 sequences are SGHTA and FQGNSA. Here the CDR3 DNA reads TGTGCCAGCAGCCGACTAGCGGGAGGCTCTGAGCAGTTCTTC. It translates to CASSRLAGGSEQFF.

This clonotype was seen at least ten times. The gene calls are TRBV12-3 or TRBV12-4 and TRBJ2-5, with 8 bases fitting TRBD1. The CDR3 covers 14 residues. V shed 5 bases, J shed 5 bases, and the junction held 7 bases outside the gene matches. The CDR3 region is CASSLGQGGETQYF. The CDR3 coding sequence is TGTGCCAGCAGTCTTGGACAGGGCGGGGAGACCCAGTACTTC.

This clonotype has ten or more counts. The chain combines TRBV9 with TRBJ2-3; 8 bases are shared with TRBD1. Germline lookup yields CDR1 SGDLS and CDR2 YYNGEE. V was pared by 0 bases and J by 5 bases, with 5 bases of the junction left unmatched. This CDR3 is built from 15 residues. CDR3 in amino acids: CASSVEGQVLDTQYF. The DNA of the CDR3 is TGTGCCAGCAGCGTAGAGGGACAGGTATTAGATACGCAGTATTTT.

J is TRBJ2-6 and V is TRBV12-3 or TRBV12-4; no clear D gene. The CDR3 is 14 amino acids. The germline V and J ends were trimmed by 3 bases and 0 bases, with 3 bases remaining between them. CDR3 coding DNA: TGTGCCAGCAGTTTGTACTCTGGGGCCAACGTCCTGACTTTC. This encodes CASSLYSGANVLTF.

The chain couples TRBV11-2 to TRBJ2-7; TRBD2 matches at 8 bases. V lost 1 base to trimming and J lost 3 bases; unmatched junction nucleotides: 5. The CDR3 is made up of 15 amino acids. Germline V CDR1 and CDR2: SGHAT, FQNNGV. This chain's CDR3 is CASSLGSGGGYEQYF. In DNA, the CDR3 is TGTGCCAGCAGCTTAGGGTCCGGGGGGGGCTACGAGCAGTACTTC.

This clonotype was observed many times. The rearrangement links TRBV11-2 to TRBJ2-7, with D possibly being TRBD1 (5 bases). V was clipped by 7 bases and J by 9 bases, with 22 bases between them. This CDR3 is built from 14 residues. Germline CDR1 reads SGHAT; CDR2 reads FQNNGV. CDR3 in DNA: TGTGCCAGCAACTTGGGGCAGGGAATGATGTGGCAGTACTTC. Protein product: CASNLGQGMMWQYF. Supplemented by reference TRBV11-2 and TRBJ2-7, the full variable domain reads EAGVAQSPRYKIIEKRQSVAFWCNPISGHATLYWYQQILGQGPKLLIQFQNNGVVDDSQLPKDRFSAERLKGVDSTLKIQPAKLEDSAVYLCASNLGQGMMWQYFGPGTRLTVT.

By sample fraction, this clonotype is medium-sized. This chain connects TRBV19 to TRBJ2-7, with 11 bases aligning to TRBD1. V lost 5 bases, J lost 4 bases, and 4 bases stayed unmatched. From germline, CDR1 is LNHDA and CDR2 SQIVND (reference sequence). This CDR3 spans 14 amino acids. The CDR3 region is CASSFRDRGYEQYF. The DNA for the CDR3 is TGTGCCAGTAGTTTCCGGGACAGGGGGTACGAGCAGTACTTC.

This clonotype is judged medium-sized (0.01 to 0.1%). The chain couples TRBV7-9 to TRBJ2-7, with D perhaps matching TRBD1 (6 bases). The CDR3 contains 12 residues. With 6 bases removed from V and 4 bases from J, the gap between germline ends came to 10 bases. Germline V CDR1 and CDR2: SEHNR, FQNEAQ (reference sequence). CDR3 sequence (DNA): TGTGCCAGCAGAGGGGGTTTGTACGAGCAGTACTTC. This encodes CASRGGLYEQYF.

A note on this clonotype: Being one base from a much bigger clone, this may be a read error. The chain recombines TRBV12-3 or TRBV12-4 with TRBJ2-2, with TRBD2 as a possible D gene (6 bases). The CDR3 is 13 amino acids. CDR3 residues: CASSPRAGGELLF. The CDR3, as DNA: TGTGCCAGCAGCCCGAGGGCTGGCGGGGAGCTGTTATTT.

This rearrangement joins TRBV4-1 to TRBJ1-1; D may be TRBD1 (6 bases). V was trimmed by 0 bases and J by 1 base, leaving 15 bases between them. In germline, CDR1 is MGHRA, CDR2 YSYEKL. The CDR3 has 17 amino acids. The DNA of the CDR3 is TGCGCCAGCAGCCAAGAAATCCTAGACAGGCAGAACACTGAAGCTTTCTTT. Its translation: CASSQEILDRQNTEAFF.

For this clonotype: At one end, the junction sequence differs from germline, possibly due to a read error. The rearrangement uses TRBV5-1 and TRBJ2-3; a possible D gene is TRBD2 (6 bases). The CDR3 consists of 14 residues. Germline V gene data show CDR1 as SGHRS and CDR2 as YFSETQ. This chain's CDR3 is CASSFTSQADTQYF. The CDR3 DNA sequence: TGCGCCAGCAGCTTTACTAGCCAGGCAGATACACAGTATTTT.

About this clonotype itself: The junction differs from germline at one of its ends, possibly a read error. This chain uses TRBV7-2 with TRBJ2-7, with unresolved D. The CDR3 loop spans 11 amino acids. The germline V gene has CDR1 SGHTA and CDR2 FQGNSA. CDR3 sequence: CASSQTYERYF. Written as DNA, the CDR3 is TGTGCCAGCAGCCAAACCTACGAGCGGTACTTC.

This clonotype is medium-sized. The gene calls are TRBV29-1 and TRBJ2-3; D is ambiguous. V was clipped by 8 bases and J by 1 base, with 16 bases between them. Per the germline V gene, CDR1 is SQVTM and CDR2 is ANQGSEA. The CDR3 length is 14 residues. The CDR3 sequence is CSLKEFSGTDTQYF. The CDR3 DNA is TGCAGCCTTAAGGAGTTCTCCGGCACAGATACGCAGTATTTT.

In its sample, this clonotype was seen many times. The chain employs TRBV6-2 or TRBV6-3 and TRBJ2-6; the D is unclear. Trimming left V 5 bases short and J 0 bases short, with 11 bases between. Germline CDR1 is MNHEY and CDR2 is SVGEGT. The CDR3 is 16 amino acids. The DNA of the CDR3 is TGTGCCAGCAGTCCGGTTTGGGGCTCTGGGGCCAACGTCCTGACTTTC. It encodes CASSPVWGSGANVLTF.

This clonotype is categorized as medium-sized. CDR3 coding DNA: TGTGCCAGCAGCTTAGATGCCCAGCTTGATCTACTAGCGGGGGAAACAGATACGCAGTATTTT. It yields the protein CASSLDAQLDLLAGETDTQYF. J is TRBJ2-3 and V is TRBV7-8, with 11 bases fitting TRBD2. The CDR3 spans 21 residues. With 1 base clipped from V and 3 bases from J, the junction kept 18 bases outside the gene matches. Germline lookup yields CDR1 SGHVS and CDR2 FQNEAQ.